This TCR beta chain was recovered during a study of T cells in Graves' hyperthyroidism and ophthalmopathy. On the study more broadly: Once the initial diagnosis was made, peripheral blood was obtained before any treatment. The study's findings and limits: The model predicted ophthalmopathy a median around six months before onset. Peripheral blood also featured most of the thyroid clonotypes expanded above 0.001.

This clonotype has at least ten counts. Its antigen is not identified. PBMCs stemmed from around 9.3 ml fresh peripheral blood. CDR3 size: 15 residues. Germline V CDR1 and CDR2: SGHTA, FQGTGA. V was clipped by 5 bases and J by 7 bases; unmatched bases: 5. RNA transcripts gave rise to amplified TCR beta CDR3 regions. In the first-round RT-PCR of the TCR CDR3, the HTBI primer set was used. TCRdb reanalysed the multiplex PCR reads using MiXCR and keeps one entry per CDR3 protein. The table records roughly 640,000 distinct CDR3 sequences, about a sixth of them present only once. The sequenced material came from blood. The sequence derives from a woman between 40 and 50 years old with Graves' ophthalmopathy. The chain carries TRBV7-3 and TRBJ1-6; 10 nucleotides agree with TRBD1. CDR3 protein: CASSTGTGVNSPLHF. In DNA form, the CDR3 reads TGTGCCAGCAGCACTGGGACAGGGGTCAATTCACCCCTCCACTTT.